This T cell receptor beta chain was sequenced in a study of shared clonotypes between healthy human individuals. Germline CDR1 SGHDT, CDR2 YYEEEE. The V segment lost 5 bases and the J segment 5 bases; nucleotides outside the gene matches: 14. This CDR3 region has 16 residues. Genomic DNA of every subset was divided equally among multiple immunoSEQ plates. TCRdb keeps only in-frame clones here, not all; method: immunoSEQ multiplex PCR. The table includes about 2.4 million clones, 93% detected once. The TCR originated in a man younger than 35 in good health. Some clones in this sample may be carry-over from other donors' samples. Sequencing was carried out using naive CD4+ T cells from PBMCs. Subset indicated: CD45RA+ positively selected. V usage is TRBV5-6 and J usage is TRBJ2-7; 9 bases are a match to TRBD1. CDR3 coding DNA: TGTGCCAGCAGTTCAGCCGGGACAGGGATCAGAGACGAGCAGTACTTC. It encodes CASSSAGTGIRDEQYF.